This TCR beta chain was sequenced during a study of T cell repertoires in cytomegalovirus infection. Study-level background: Used in the study were CMV epitopes, some recently identified and HLA-C-restricted, others well-studied and HLA-B-restricted. The public TCR beta signatures pointed to both CMV infection and matching HLA type. Study results and caveats: Individuals carrying CMV plus the relevant HLA were identified by cumulative frequency of public TCR beta families. Predominance within the ex vivo response was attributable to HLA-C-restricted CMV-specific TCR beta clonotypes.

TCRdb reanalysed the reads using MiXCR and keeps one entry per CDR3 protein. The data hold some 590,000 distinct CDR3 sequences, with about 40% observed a single time. There are 12 residues in the CDR3. Germline lookup yields CDR1 SGHVS and CDR2 FQNEAQ. Trimming removed 5 bases at V and 5 bases at J, with 9 bases between. This clonotype appeared a few times. As yet, its antigen is unknown. The sample was cultured PBMCs, taken from culture after CMV antigen stimulation. The TCR comes from a human donor in good health (CMV status not recorded). Some clones in this sample may be carry-over from other donors' samples. The rearrangement links TRBV7-8 to TRBJ2-5; D remains ambiguous. This CDR3 reads CASSNPWETQYF. The CDR3 DNA is TGTGCCAGCAGCAATCCGTGGGAGACCCAGTACTTC.